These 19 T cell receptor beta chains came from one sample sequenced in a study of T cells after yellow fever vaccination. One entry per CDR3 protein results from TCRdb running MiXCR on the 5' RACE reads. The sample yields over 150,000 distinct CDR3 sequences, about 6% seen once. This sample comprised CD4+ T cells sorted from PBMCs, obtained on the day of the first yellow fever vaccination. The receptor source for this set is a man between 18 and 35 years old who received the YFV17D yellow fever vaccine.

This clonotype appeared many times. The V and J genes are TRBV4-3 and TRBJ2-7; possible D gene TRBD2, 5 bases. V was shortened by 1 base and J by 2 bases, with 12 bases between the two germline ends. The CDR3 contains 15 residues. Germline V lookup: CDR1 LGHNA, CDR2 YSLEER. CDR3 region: CASSQGFAGTYEQYF. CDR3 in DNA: TGCGCCAGCAGCCAAGGATTTGCGGGTACCTACGAGCAGTACTTC.

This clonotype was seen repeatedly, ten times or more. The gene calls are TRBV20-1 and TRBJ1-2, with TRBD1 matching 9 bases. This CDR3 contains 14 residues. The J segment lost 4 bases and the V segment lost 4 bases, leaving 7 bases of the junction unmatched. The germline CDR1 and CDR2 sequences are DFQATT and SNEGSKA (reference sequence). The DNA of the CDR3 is TGCAGTGCTAACCGGGACAGGGAAGGCTATGGCTACACCTTC. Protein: CSANRDREGYGYTF.

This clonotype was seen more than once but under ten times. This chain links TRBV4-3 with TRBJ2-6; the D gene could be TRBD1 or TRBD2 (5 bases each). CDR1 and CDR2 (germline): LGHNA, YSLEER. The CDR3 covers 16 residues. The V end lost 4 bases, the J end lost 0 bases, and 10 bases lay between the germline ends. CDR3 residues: CASSPGANSGANVLTF. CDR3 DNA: TGCGCCAGCAGCCCCGGGGCCAACTCTGGGGCCAACGTCCTGACTTTC.

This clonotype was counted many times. For the CDR3, the DNA is TGTGCCAGTAACGAGGGGGGCCCTTATCAGCCCCAGCATTTT. Its translation is CASNEGGPYQPQHF. The chain is built from TRBV19 and TRBJ1-5, with D perhaps matching TRBD1 (6 bases). CDR1 is LNHDA and CDR2 is SQIVND in the germline V gene (reference sequence). V was shortened by 7 bases and J by 5 bases, with 15 bases between the two germline ends. This CDR3 is 14 amino acids long.

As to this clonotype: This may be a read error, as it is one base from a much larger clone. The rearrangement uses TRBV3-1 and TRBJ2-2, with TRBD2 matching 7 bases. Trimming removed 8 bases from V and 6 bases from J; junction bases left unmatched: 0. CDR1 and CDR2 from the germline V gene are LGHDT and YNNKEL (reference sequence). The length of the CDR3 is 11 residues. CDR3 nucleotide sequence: TGTGCCAGCGCGGGGGCCGGGGAGCTGTTTTTT. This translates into CASAGAGELFF.

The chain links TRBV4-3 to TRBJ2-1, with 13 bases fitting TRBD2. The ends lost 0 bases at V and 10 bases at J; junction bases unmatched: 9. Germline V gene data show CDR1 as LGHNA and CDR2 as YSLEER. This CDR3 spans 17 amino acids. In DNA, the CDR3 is TGCGCCAGCAGCCAAGATTTTGGGACTAGCGGGGTCAGAGAGCAGTTCTTC. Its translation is CASSQDFGTSGVREQFF.

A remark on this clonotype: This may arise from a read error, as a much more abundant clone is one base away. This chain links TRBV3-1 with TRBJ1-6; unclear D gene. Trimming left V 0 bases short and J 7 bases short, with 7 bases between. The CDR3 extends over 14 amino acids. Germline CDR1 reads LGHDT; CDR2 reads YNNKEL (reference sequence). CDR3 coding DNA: TGTGCCAGCAGCCAAGAGGTCGGGAATTCACCCCTCCACTTT. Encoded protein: CASSQEVGNSPLHF.

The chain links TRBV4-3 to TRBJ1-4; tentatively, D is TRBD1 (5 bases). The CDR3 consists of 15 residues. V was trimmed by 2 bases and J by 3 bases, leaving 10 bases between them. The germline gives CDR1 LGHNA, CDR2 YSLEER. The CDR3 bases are TGCGCCAGCAGCCAATTTGCAGGGCCTAATGAAAAACTGTTTTTT. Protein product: CASSQFAGPNEKLFF.

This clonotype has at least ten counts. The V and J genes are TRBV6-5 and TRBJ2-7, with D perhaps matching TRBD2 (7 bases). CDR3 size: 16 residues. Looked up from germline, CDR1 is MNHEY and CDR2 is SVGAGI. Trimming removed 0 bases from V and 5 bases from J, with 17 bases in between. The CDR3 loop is CASSYSARGAKNEQYF. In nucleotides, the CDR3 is TGTGCCAGCAGTTACTCGGCCCGGGGGGCTAAGAACGAGCAGTACTTC.

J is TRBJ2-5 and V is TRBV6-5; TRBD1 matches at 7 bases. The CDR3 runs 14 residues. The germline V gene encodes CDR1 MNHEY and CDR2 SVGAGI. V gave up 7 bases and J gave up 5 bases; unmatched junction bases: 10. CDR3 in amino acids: CASTWDSSEETQYF. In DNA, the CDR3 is TGTGCCAGCACATGGGACAGTTCAGAGGAGACCCAGTACTTC.

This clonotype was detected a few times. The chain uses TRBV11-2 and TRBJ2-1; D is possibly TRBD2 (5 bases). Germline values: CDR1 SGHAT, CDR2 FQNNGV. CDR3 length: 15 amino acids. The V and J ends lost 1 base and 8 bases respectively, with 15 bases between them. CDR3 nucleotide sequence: TGTGCCAGCAGCTTAGTGCCGGGTCTGAGGGATGAGCAGTTCTTC. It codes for CASSLVPGLRDEQFF.

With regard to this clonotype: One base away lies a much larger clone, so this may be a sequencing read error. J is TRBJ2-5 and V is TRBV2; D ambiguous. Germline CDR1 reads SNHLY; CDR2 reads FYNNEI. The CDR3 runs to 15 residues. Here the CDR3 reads CTSSDLGTGQETQYF. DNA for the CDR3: TGTACCAGCAGTGATTTGGGTACTGGACAAGAGACCCAGTACTTC.

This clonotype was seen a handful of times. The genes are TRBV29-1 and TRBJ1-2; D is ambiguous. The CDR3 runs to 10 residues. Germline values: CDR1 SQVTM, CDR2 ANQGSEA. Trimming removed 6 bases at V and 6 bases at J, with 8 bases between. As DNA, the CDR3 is TGCAGCGTAGACAAGGATGGCTACACCTTC. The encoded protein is CSVDKDGYTF. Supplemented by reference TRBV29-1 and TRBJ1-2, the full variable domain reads SAVISQKPSRDICQRGTSLTIQCQVDSQVTMMFWYRQQPGQSLTLIATANQGSEATYESGFVIDKFPISRPNLTFSTLTVSNMSPEDSSIYLCSVDKDGYTFGSGTRLTVV.

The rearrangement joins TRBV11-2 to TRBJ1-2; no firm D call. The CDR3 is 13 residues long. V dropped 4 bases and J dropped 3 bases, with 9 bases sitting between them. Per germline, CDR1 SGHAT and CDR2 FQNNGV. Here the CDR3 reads CASSYQIDYGYTF. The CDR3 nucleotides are TGTGCCAGCAGCTATCAGATAGACTATGGCTACACCTTC.

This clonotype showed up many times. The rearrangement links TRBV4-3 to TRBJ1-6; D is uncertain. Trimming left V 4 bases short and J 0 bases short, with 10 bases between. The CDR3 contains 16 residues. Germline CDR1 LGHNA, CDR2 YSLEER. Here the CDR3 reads CASSREPSSYNSPLHF. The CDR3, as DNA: TGCGCCAGCAGCCGAGAACCGAGCTCCTATAATTCACCCCTCCACTTT.

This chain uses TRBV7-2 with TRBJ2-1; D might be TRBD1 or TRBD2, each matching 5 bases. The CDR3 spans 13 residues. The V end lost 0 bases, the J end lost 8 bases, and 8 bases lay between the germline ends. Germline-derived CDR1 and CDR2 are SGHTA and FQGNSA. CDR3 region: CASSLAGTDEQFF. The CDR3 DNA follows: TGTGCCAGCAGCTTAGCTGGGACGGATGAGCAGTTCTTC.

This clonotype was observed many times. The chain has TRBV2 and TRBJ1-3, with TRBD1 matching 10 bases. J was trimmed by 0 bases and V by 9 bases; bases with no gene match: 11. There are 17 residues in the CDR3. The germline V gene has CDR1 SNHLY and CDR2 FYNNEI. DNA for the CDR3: TGTGCCAGACGGGACAGGGGTCCCCTTTTCTCTGGAAACACCATATATTTT. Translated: CARRDRGPLFSGNTIYF.

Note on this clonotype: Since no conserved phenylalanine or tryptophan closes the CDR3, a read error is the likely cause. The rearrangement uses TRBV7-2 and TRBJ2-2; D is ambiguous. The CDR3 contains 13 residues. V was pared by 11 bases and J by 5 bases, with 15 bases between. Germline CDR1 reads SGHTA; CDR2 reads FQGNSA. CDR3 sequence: CACTPRLTGELFL. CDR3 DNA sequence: TGTGCCTGCACTCCCAGGCTTACCGGGGAGCTGTTTCTT.

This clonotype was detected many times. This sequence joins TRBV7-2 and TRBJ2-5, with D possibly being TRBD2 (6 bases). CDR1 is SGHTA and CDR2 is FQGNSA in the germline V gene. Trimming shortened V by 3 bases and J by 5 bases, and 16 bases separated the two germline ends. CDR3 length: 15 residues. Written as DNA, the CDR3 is TGTGCCAGCAGCTTGGGGACTTTATCGGGGGAGACCCAGTACTTC. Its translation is CASSLGTLSGETQYF.